Shown below are 22 T cell receptor beta chains from a single sample sequenced in a study of patients and donors after allogeneic stem cell transplantation (TCRdb year 2020). Library construction relied on RT-PCR. The instrument was a NextSeq 550. Using fastp trimming at Q25 and MiXCR clonotype assembly, TCRdb reanalyzed the public sequencing data and kept in-frame beta chains. CDR3 protein sequences are deduplicated, and each keeps its most common genes and DNA. The sample table shows roughly 140,000 distinct CDR3 sequences, and over 30% are seen once. The top ten constitute about 50% of the sample. The material sequenced was blood, either unsorted or a sorted T cell fraction (not recorded which). The receptors come from a human donor who was either an allogeneic HSCT recipient or a stem cell or donor lymphocyte infusion donor (not recorded which). It is not recorded whose cells these are; they may come from a transplant donor.

The chain carries TRBV11-2 and TRBJ2-1; TRBD2 matches 7 bases. The V and J ends lost 4 bases and 2 bases, in that order; junction bases with no gene match: 11. Germline CDR1 reads SGHAT; CDR2 reads FQNNGV. The CDR3 loop spans 17 amino acids. The CDR3 protein is CASSSPPLGGAYNEQFF. CDR3 sequence (DNA): TGTGCCAGCAGCTCCCCCCCTCTTGGGGGGGCCTACAATGAGCAGTTCTTC.

The chain has TRBV5-1 and TRBJ1-2, with 8 bases that match TRBD1. This CDR3 has 13 residues. J gave up 8 bases and V 5 bases, and 8 bases lay outside the gene matches. Germline V gene lookup returns CDR1 SGHRS and CDR2 YFSETQ. In DNA form, the CDR3 reads TGCGCCAGCAGTCGCCAGGGGGCATTGGGCTACACCTTC. Translating it yields CASSRQGALGYTF.

This clonotype occurred many times. The rearrangement links TRBV5-1 to TRBJ1-3; the D is unclear. CDR1 SGHRS and CDR2 YFSETQ come from the germline V gene. V lost 2 bases, J lost 0 bases, and 6 bases lay in between. The CDR3 extends over 14 amino acids. This CDR3 reads CASSFSFSGNTIYF. As DNA, the CDR3 is TGCGCCAGCAGCTTCAGCTTCTCTGGAAACACCATATATTTT.

The chain links TRBV7-9 to TRBJ2-5; the D is unclear. V lost 5 bases and J 7 bases, leaving 11 bases between the germline ends. This CDR3 is 12 amino acids long. Germline loops: CDR1 SEHNR, CDR2 FQNEAQ (reference sequence). The CDR3 loop reads CASSTQRATQYF. Here the CDR3 DNA reads TGTGCCAGCAGCACTCAAAGGGCGACCCAGTACTTC.

This clonotype came up a few times. The chain joins TRBV27 to TRBJ1-2; 8 nucleotides align to TRBD1. V dropped 6 bases and J dropped 5; count of bases not matched to a gene: 5. CDR3 length: 13 residues. Germline V CDR1 and CDR2: MNHEY, SMNVEV (reference sequence). CDR3 sequence reads: CASSGQGRYGYTF. The DNA for the CDR3 is TGTGCCAGCAGCGGACAGGGTCGATATGGCTACACCTTC.

The V gene is TRBV7-2, the J gene TRBJ2-1; TRBD2 aligns across 13 bases. Germline-derived CDR1 and CDR2 are SGHTA and FQGNSA. The V and J ends lost 0 bases and 8 bases, in that order; junction bases with no gene match: 4. This CDR3 is built from 16 residues. The DNA for the CDR3 is TGTGCCAGCAGCTTAGCGAAACTAGCGGGGGGGGATGAGCAGTTCTTC. The encoded protein is CASSLAKLAGGDEQFF.

The genes are TRBV6-1 and TRBJ1-5; 7 nucleotides align to TRBD1. Germline CDR1 MNHNS, CDR2 SASEGT. CDR3 length: 17 amino acids. Trimming removed 5 bases from V and 2 bases from J; junction bases left unmatched: 12. CDR3 protein: CASSTGQRGSGNQPQHF. The CDR3 nucleotides read TGTGCCAGCAGTACGGGACAGAGAGGGTCCGGCAATCAGCCCCAGCATTTT.

This clonotype was observed a handful of times. The chain uses TRBV4-3 and TRBJ1-6; a possible D gene is TRBD1 (5 bases). Germline CDR1 is LGHNA and CDR2 is YSLEER. This CDR3 spans 15 amino acids. V dropped 3 bases and J dropped 6 bases, with 12 bases sitting between them. The CDR3 bases are TGCGCCAGCAGCCACGGGGCCGGGGGTAATTCACCCCTCCACTTT. This translates into CASSHGAGGNSPLHF.

The V gene is TRBV7-2, the J gene TRBJ1-1; D might be TRBD1 (6 bases). Trimming took 1 base from V and 5 from J, leaving 11 bases between them. Germline V gene sequence: CDR1 SGHTA, CDR2 FQGNSA. The CDR3 contains 14 residues. The CDR3 coding sequence is TGTGCCAGCAGCTTAGTAGGGGGGCGGACTGAAGCTTTCTTT. Amino acids: CASSLVGGRTEAFF. Combining the CDR3 with reference TRBV7-2 and TRBJ1-1 gives the whole variable domain GAGVSQSPSNKVTEKGKDVELRCDPISGHTALYWYRQSLGQGLEFLIYFQGNSAPDKSGLPSDRFSAERTGGSVSTLTIQRTQQEDSAVYLCASSLVGGRTEAFFGQGTRLTVV.

This sequence joins TRBV28 and TRBJ1-2, with D unclear. Germline V gene sequence: CDR1 MDHEN, CDR2 SYDVKM. This CDR3 region has 14 residues. V was cut by 2 bases and J by 4 bases, with 11 bases left in between. The CDR3 loop reads CASSLADLLYGYTF. The CDR3 coding sequence is TGTGCCAGCAGTTTAGCGGACCTTCTCTATGGCTACACCTTC.

This chain links TRBV28 with TRBJ1-4; D is unresolved. CDR1 is MDHEN and CDR2 is SYDVKM in the germline V gene. The CDR3 spans 15 residues. V was pared by 5 bases and J by 8 bases, with 18 bases between. CDR3: CASSPREEWSEKLFF. As DNA, the CDR3 is TGTGCCAGCAGTCCCCGGGAAGAGTGGAGCGAAAAACTGTTTTTT.

The V and J genes are TRBV28 and TRBJ1-4; tentatively, D is TRBD1 (5 bases). The CDR3 length is 14 residues. Per the germline V gene, CDR1 is MDHEN and CDR2 is SYDVKM. Trimming stripped 10 bases from V and 0 bases from J, with 12 bases between. This CDR3 reads CATGGGATNEKLFF. The CDR3 DNA is TGTGCCACCGGTGGGGGTGCAACTAATGAAAAACTGTTTTTT.

The chain carries TRBV20-1 and TRBJ1-2, with D tentatively TRBD1 (6 bases). From germline, CDR1 is DFQATT and CDR2 SNEGSKA (reference sequence). Trimming removed 0 bases at V and 1 base at J, with 9 bases between. This CDR3 has 14 residues. This CDR3 reads CSARDQQGNYGYTF. CDR3 nucleotide sequence: TGCAGTGCTAGAGATCAACAGGGTAACTATGGCTACACCTTC.

This chain joins TRBV4-1 and TRBJ1-1, with TRBD1 matching over 8 bases. Germline V gene sequence: CDR1 MGHRA, CDR2 YSYEKL. The CDR3 spans 13 residues. Trimming at V came to 3 bases and at J to 7 bases, leaving 4 bases not matched to a gene. The chain's CDR3 is CASSHGTGYEAFF. CDR3 DNA: TGCGCCAGCAGCCATGGGACAGGCTATGAAGCTTTCTTT.

This sequence joins TRBV7-2 and TRBJ1-4; D uncertain. This CDR3 has 13 amino acids. V lost 0 bases and J 8 bases, leaving 7 bases between the germline ends. From germline, CDR1 is SGHTA and CDR2 FQGNSA. DNA for the CDR3: TGTGCCAGCAGCTTAGCGAGTAGGGAAAAACTGTTTTTT. It yields the protein CASSLASREKLFF.

This clonotype was seen more than once but under ten times. This chain joins TRBV6-5 and TRBJ1-6; 10 bases align to TRBD1. Germline trimming cut 0 bases from V and 10 bases from J; bases unmatched to any gene: 3. CDR3 size: 15 residues. The germline V gene has CDR1 MNHEY and CDR2 SVGAGI. CDR3 loop: CASSYSGTGESPLHF. CDR3 DNA sequence: TGTGCCAGCAGTTACTCCGGGACAGGGGAATCACCCCTCCACTTT.

The chain uses TRBV5-1 and TRBJ2-1; 9 positions match TRBD1. V lost 4 bases to trimming and J lost 5 bases; unmatched junction nucleotides: 4. The CDR3 runs to 14 residues. CDR1 is SGHRS and CDR2 is YFSETQ in the germline V gene. The CDR3 is CASSAGTGNNEQFF. In DNA, the CDR3 is TGCGCCAGCAGCGCAGGGACAGGGAACAATGAGCAGTTCTTC.

The chain employs TRBV19 and TRBJ2-3; the match to TRBD2 covers 7 bases. The CDR3 extends over 17 amino acids. Per germline, CDR1 LNHDA and CDR2 SQIVND (reference sequence). Unmatched junction bases numbered 11, after V lost 4 bases and J lost 1 base. This chain's CDR3 is CASSRAPGGRGTDTQYF. CDR3 sequence (DNA): TGTGCCAGTAGTAGGGCGCCGGGAGGTAGGGGCACAGATACGCAGTATTTT.

This clonotype has just a few counts. J is TRBJ1-2 and V is TRBV6-1, with unresolved D. The CDR3 is 13 residues long. The V and J ends lost 1 base and 4 bases respectively, with 7 bases between them. CDR1 and CDR2 from the germline V gene are MNHNS and SASEGT. The CDR3 region has the DNA TGTGCCAGCAGTGAAGTCACACCCTATGGCTACACCTTC. Translated: CASSEVTPYGYTF.

V usage is TRBV12-3 or TRBV12-4 and J usage is TRBJ1-5; a weak D match, TRBD1 (5 bases). Trimming removed 5 bases at V and 5 bases at J, with 13 bases between. The CDR3 spans 14 residues. The CDR3, as DNA: TGTGCCAGCAGTCCGGGGACGGAATATCAGCCCCAGCATTTT. This encodes CASSPGTEYQPQHF.

V gene TRBV9 combines with J gene TRBJ1-3; no reliable D call. The germline gives CDR1 SGDLS, CDR2 YYNGEE. V dropped 4 bases and J dropped 0 bases, with 8 bases sitting between them. The CDR3 loop spans 14 amino acids. CDR3 sequence (DNA): TGTGCCAGCAGCCCCCTCATCTCTGGAAACACCATATATTTT. This gives the protein CASSPLISGNTIYF.

This clonotype was seen a handful of times. This sequence joins TRBV12-3 or TRBV12-4 and TRBJ2-5; TRBD2 matches at 8 bases. This CDR3 is 14 amino acids long. The ends lost 7 bases at V and 1 base at J; junction bases unmatched: 5. The CDR3 coding sequence is TGTGCCAGCACTTCAGCGGGGGCCCAAGAGACCCAGTACTTC. Translated: CASTSAGAQETQYF.